This entry features one TCR beta chain sequence. The sample comes from a study of T cell clusters in autoimmune cytopenias. As for the study in general: Healthy donor controls had a mean age of about 50 years and median age of about 60 years.

There are 15 residues in the CDR3. The germline CDR1 and CDR2 sequences are SGHKS and YYEKEE (reference sequence). TRB amplification used around 0.25 ug of peripheral blood genomic DNA. TRB rearrangements were amplified by touch-down multiplex PCR with mixed TRB-A/B primers. Following a re-call of the multiplex PCR reads, TCRdb has one entry per CDR3 protein and lacks DNA. The specimen's table records about 15,000 distinct CDR3 sequences. This same sample was also part of a study on T cell repertoires in aging, cancer and after chemotherapy. That paper states: Clear clonal overlap appeared across healthy donor samples taken over several months to years. In each cancer cohort, median generation probability increased across chemotherapy, suggesting thymic output rebounded.

The material sequenced was peripheral blood. This TCR was recovered from a human donor in good health. This chain uses TRBV5-5 with TRBJ2-7; TCRdb selects TRBD1, and the lack of DNA leaves this call unchecked. The CDR3 loop reads CASSNHRDRVSEQYF.